Reported below is one T cell receptor (beta chain). Germline values: CDR1 SQVTM, CDR2 ANQGSEA. Trimming pared 6 bases from V and 6 bases from J, leaving 11 bases between. CDR3 length equals 11 residues. This sample is drawn from a study of blood T cells in healthy people across ages. It was with a sample-barcoded 5' primer and a J-beta primer mix that a second PCR of roughly 7 to 12 cycles was run. Each CDR3 protein is one row after TCRdb ran MiXCR on the 5' RACE reads. The top ten clones hold under 15% of a sample with about 1.1 million distinct CDR3 sequences, around two fifths of them seen once. The clonotype comes from a man in his late teens or twenties in good health. This rearrangement joins TRBV29-1 to TRBJ1-2, with D possibly matching TRBD1 (5 bases). The sequencing input was blood. CDR3: CSVGGFDGYTF. The CDR3 nucleotides are TGCAGCGTGGGGGGGTTCGATGGCTACACCTTC.